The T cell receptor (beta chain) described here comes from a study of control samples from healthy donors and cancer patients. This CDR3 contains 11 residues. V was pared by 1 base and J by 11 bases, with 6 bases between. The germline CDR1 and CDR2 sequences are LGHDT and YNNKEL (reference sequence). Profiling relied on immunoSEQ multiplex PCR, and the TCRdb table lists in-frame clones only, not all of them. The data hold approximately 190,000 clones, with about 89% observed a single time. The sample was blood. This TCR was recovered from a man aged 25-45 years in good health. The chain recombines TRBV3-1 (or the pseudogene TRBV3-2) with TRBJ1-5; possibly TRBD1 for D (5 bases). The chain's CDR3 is CASSQGGAQHF. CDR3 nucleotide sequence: TGTGCCAGCAGCCAAGGAGGGGCCCAGCATTTT.